The T cell receptor (beta chain) described here comes from a study of long-term antiretroviral therapy in people with HIV. General study findings and limits: In HIV, the repertoires covered a tighter span of CDR3 lengths than in controls. Clonal populations expanded prior to ART predominated within the repertoire at all time points. It was not possible to obtain data on ART adherence, viral resistance or therapy changes.

Remarks on this clone: Its cognate antigen is unknown.

The CDR3 contains 14 residues. Germline V gene lookup returns CDR1 SGHAT and CDR2 FQNNGV. The ends were cut back, 3 bases at V and 2 bases at J, with 11 bases in the middle. Version v3.0 of the immunoSEQ assay was performed at survey level. TCRdb's copy holds only in-frame clones and misses some; the assay was immunoSEQ multiplex PCR. The sample yields about 35,000 clones, about four fifths seen once. The sequences come from unsorted PBMCs, collected 1 year after starting antiretroviral therapy. The chain uses TRBV11-2 and TRBJ2-7; perhaps TRBD1 as D (5 bases). This receptor was obtained from a man aged 18 to 29 with HIV. Written as DNA, the CDR3 is TGTGCCAGCAGCTTTCGGCAGGGTGCCTACGAGCAGTACTTC. Encoded protein: CASSFRQGAYEQYF.